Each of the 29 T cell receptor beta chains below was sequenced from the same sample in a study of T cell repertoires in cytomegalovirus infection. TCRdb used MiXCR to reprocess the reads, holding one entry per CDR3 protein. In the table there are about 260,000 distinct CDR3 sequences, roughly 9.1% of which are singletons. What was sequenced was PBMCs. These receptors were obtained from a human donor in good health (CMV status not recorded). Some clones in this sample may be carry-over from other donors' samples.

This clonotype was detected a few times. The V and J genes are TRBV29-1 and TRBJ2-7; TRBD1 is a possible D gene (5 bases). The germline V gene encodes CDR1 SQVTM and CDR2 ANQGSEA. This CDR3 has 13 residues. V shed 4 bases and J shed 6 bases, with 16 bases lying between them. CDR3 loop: CSVVLGVDGEQYF. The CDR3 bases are TGCAGCGTTGTATTAGGGGTCGACGGCGAGCAGTACTTC.

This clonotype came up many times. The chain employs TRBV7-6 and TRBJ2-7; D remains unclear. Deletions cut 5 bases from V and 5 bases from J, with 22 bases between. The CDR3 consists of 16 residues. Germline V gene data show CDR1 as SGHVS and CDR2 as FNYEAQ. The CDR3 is CASSPENLLGFDEQYF. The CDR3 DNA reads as TGTGCCAGCAGCCCCGAGAACCTTCTAGGTTTCGACGAGCAGTACTTC.

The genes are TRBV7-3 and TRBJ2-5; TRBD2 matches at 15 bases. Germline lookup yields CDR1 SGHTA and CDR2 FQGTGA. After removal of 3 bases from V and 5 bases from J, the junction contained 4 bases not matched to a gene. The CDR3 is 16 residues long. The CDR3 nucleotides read TGTGCCAGCAGCTTCGGACTAGCGGGGGGGACGGAGACCCAGTACTTC. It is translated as CASSFGLAGGTETQYF.

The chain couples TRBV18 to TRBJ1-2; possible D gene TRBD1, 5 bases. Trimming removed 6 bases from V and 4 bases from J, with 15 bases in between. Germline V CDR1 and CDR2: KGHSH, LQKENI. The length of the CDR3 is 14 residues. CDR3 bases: TGTGCCAGCTCTCGAACAGGATCCGCCTATGGCTACACCTTC. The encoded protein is CASSRTGSAYGYTF.

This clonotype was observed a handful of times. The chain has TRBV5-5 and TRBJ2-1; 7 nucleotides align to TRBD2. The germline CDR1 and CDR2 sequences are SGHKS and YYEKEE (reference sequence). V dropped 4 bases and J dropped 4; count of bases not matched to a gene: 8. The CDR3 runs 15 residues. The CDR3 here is CASSPASGHYNEQFF. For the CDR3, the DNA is TGTGCCAGCAGCCCTGCTAGCGGACATTACAATGAGCAGTTCTTC. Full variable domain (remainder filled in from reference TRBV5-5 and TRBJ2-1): DAGVTQSPTHLIKTRGQQVTLRCSPISGHKSVSWYQQVLGQGPQFIFQYYEKEERGRGNFPDRFSARQFPNYSSELNVNALLLGDSALYLCASSPASGHYNEQFFGPGTRLTVL.

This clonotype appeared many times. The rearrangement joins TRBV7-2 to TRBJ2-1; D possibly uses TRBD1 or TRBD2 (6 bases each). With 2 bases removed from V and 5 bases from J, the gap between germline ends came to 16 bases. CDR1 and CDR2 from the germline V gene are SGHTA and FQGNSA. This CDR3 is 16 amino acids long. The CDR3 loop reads CASSLFRGAIDNEQFF. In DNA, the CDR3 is TGTGCCAGCAGCTTATTTAGGGGGGCCATTGACAATGAGCAGTTCTTC. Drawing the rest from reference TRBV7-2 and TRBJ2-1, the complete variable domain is GAGVSQSPSNKVTEKGKDVELRCDPISGHTALYWYRQSLGQGLEFLIYFQGNSAPDKSGLPSDRFSAERTGGSVSTLTIQRTQQEDSAVYLCASSLFRGAIDNEQFFGPGTRLTVL.

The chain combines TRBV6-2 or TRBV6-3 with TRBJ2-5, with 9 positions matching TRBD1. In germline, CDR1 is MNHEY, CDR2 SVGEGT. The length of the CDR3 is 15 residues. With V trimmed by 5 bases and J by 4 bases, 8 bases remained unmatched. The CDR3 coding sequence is TGTGCCAGCAGTAACCACAGGGGGCCTGGAGAGACCCAGTACTTC. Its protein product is CASSNHRGPGETQYF.

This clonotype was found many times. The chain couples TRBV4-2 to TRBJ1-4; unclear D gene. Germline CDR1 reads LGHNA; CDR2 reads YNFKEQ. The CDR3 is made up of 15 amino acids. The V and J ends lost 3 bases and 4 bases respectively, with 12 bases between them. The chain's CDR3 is CASSHTRGNNEKLFF. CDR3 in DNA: TGTGCCAGCAGCCATACACGCGGCAATAATGAAAAACTGTTTTTT.

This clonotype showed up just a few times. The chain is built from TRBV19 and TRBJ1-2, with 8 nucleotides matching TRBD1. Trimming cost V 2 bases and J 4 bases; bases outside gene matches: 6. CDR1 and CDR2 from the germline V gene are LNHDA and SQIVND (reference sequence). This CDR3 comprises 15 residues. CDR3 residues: CASSILQGGGYGYTF. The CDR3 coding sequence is TGTGCCAGTAGTATACTACAGGGGGGCGGCTATGGCTACACCTTC. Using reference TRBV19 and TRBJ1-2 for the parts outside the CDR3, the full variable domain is DGGITQSPKYLFRKEGQNVTLSCEQNLNHDAMYWYRQDPGQGLRLIYYSQIVNDFQKGDIAEGYSVSREKKESFPLTVTSAQKNPTAFYLCASSILQGGGYGYTFGSGTRLTVV.

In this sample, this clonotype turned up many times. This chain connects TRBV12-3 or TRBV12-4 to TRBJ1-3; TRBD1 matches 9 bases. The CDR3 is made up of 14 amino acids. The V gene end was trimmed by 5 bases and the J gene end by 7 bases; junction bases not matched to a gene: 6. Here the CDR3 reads CASSDRGKANTIYF. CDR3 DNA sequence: TGTGCCAGCAGTGACAGGGGGAAGGCCAACACCATATATTTT.

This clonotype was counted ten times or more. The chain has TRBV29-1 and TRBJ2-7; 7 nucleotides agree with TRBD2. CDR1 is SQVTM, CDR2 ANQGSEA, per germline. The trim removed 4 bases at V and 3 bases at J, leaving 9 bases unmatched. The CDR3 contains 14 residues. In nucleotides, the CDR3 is TGCAGCGTTGGGGGGAGGGGAGGGAACTACGAGCAGTACTTC. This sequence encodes CSVGGRGGNYEQYF.

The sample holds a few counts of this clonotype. In nucleotides, the CDR3 is TGTGCCAGCAGGGGGAGGGACAGTCACAATCAGCCCCAGCATTTT. Its translation: CASRGRDSHNQPQHF. The V gene is TRBV2, the J gene TRBJ1-5; 7 bases agree with TRBD1. Germline V gives CDR1 SNHLY, CDR2 FYNNEI. Trimming cost V 6 bases and J 3 bases; bases outside gene matches: 8. CDR3 length: 15 amino acids.

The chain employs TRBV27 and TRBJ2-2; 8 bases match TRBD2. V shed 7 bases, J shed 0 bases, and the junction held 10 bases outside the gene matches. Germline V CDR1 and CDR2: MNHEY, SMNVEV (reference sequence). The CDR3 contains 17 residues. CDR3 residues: CASTPGAGGANTGELFF. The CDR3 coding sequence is TGTGCCAGCACCCCTGGTGCGGGGGGTGCGAACACCGGGGAGCTGTTTTTT.

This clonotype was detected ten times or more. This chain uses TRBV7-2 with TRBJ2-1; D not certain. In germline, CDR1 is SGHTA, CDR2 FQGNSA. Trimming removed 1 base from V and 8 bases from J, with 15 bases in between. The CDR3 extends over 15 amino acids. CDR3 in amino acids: CASSLEGRVLDEQFF. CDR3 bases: TGTGCCAGCAGCTTAGAAGGTAGGGTCCTCGATGAGCAGTTCTTC.

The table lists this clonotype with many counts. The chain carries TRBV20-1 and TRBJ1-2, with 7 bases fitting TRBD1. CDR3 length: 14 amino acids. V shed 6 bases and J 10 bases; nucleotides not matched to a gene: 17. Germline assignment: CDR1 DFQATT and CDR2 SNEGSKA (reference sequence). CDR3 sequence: CSAYSTGNIVSYTF. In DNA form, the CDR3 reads TGCAGTGCCTATTCGACAGGGAACATAGTGTCCTACACCTTC.

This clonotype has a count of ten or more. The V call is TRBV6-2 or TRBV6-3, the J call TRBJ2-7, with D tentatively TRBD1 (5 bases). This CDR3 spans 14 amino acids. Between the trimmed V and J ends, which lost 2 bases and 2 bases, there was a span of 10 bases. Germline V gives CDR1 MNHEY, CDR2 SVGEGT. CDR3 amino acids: CASSYTQGTYEQYF. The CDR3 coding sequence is TGTGCCAGCAGTTACACCCAGGGAACCTACGAGCAGTACTTC.

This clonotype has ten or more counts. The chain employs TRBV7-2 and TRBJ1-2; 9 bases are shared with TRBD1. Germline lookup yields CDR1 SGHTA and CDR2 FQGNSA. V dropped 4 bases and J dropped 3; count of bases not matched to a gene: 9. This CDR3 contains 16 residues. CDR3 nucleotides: TGTGCCAGCAGCTCAGTGCGGGACAGGGTTGACTATGGCTACACCTTC. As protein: CASSSVRDRVDYGYTF.

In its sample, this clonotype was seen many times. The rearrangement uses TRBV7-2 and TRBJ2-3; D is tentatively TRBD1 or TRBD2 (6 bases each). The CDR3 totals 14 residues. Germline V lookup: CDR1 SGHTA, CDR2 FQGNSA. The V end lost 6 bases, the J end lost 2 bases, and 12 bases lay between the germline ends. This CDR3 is CASSRGDVTDTQYF. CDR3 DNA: TGTGCCAGCAGTAGGGGGGATGTCACAGATACGCAGTATTTT.

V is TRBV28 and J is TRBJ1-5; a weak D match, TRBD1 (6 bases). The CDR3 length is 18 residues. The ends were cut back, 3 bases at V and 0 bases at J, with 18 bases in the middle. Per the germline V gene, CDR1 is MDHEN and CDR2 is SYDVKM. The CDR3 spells CASSFGGIFSGSNQPQHF. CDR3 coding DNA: TGTGCCAGCAGTTTTGGGGGCATATTTTCTGGTAGCAATCAGCCCCAGCATTTT.

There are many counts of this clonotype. CDR3 in amino acids: CASFGTGISQPQHF. CDR3 coding DNA: TGTGCCAGTTTCGGGACAGGGATAAGCCAGCCCCAGCATTTT. The rearrangement joins TRBV19 to TRBJ1-5, with 9 nucleotides matching TRBD1. Germline V CDR1 and CDR2: LNHDA, SQIVND (reference sequence). This CDR3 is 14 amino acids long. V lost 8 bases to trimming and J lost 7 bases; unmatched junction nucleotides: 9.

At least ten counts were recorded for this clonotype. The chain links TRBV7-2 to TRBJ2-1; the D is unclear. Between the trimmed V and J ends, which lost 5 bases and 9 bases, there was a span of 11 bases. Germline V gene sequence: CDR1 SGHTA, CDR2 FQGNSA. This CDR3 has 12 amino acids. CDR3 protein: CASSPGFGEQFF. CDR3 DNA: TGTGCCAGCAGCCCCGGCTTCGGTGAGCAGTTCTTC.

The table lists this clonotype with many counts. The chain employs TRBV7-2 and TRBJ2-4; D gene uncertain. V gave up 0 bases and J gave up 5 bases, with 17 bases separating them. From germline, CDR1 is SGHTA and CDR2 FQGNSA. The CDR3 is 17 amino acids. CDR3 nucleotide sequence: TGTGCCAGCAGCTTAGCGGGAACAGAAAGATTAGAAAACATTCAGTACTTC. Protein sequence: CASSLAGTERLENIQYF. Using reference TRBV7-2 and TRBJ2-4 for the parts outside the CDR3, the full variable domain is GAGVSQSPSNKVTEKGKDVELRCDPISGHTALYWYRQSLGQGLEFLIYFQGNSAPDKSGLPSDRFSAERTGGSVSTLTIQRTQQEDSAVYLCASSLAGTERLENIQYFGAGTRLSVL.

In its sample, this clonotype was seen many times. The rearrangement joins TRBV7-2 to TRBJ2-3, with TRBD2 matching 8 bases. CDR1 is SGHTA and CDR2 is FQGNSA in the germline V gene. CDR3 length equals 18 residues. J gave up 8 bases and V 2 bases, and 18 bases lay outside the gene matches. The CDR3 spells CASSLNSLRSGARGTQYF. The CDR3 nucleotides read TGTGCCAGCAGCTTAAACTCTCTACGTAGCGGGGCCCGGGGTACGCAGTATTTT.

CDR3 sequence reads: CAWSGERTIQYF. The DNA of the CDR3 is TGTGCCTGGAGCGGGGAAAGGACCATTCAGTACTTC. The V gene is TRBV30, the J gene TRBJ2-4, with D possibly matching TRBD2 (5 bases). Trimming took 3 bases from V and 9 from J, leaving 12 bases between them. The germline V gene has CDR1 GTSNPN and CDR2 SVGIG (reference sequence). The CDR3 sequence is 12 residues long. Based on the CDR3 plus reference TRBV30 and TRBJ2-4, the full variable domain is SQTIHQWPATLVQPVGSPLSLECTVEGTSNPNLYWYRQAAGRGLQLLFYSVGIGQISSEVPQNLSASRPQDRQFILSSKKLLLSDSGFYLCAWSGERTIQYFGAGTRLSVL.

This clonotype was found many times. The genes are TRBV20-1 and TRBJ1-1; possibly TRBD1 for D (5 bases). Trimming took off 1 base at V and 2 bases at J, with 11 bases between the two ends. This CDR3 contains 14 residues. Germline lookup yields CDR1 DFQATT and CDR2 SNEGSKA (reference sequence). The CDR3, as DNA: TGCAGTGCTAGAGGTTGGGGGGGTAACACTGAAGCTTTCTTT. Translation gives CSARGWGGNTEAFF.

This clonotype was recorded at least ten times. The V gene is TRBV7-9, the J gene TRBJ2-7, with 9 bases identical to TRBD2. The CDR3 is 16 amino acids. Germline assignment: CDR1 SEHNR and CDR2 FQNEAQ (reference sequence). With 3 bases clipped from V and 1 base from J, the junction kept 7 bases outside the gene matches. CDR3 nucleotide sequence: TGTGCCAGCAGCTTTGGGCGGGGGGGCCTATCCTACGAGCAGTACTTC. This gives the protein CASSFGRGGLSYEQYF.

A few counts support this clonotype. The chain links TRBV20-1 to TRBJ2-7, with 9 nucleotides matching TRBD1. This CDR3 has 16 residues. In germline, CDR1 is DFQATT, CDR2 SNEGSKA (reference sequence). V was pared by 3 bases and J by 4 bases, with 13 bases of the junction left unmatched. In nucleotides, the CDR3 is TGCAGTGCTAGCGATAGTCCCGGGACAGGGAATTACGAGCAGTACTTC. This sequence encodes CSASDSPGTGNYEQYF.

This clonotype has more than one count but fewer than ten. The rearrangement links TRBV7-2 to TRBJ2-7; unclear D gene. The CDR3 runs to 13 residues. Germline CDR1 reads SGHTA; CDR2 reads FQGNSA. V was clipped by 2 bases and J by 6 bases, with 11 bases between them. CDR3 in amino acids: CASSLSPGAEQYF. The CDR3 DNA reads TGTGCCAGCAGCTTATCCCCAGGAGCCGAGCAGTACTTC.

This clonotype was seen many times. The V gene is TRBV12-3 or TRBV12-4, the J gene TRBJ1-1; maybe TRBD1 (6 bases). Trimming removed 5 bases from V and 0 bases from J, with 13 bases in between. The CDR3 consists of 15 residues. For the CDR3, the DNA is TGTGCCAGCAGTCACGGACAGTCCATGAACACTGAAGCTTTCTTT. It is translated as CASSHGQSMNTEAFF.